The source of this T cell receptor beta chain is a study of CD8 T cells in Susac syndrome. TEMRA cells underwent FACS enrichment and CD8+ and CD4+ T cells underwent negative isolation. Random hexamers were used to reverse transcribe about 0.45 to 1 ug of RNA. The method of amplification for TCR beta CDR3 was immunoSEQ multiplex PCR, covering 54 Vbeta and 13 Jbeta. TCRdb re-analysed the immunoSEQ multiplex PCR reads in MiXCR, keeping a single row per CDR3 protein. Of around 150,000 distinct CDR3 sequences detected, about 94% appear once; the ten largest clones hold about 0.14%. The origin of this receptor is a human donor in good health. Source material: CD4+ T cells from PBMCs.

CDR3 in DNA: TGTGCCAGCAGCTCAAGGAGGGCCGGGGAGCTGTTTTTT. It is translated as CASSSRRAGELFF. This chain joins TRBV11-1 and TRBJ2-2; TRBD2 might be the D (6 bases). Germline V lookup: CDR1 SGHAT, CDR2 FQDESV (reference sequence). This CDR3 is built from 13 residues. Trimming removed 4 bases from V and 6 bases from J, with 9 bases in between.